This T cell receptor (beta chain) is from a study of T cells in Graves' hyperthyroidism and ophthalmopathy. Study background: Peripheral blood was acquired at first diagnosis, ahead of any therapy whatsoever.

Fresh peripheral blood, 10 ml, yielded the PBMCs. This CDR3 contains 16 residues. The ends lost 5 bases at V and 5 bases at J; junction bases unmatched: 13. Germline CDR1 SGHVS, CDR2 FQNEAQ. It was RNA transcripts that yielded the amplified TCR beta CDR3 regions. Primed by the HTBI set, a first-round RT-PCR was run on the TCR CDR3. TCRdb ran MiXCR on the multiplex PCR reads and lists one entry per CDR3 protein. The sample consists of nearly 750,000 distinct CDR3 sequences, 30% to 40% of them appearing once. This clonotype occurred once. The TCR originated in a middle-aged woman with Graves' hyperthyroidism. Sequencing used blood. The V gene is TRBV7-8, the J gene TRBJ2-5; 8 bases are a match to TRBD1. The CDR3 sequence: CASSGLTGDGRETQYF. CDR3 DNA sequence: TGTGCCAGCAGCGGACTGACAGGGGACGGAAGGGAGACCCAGTACTTC.